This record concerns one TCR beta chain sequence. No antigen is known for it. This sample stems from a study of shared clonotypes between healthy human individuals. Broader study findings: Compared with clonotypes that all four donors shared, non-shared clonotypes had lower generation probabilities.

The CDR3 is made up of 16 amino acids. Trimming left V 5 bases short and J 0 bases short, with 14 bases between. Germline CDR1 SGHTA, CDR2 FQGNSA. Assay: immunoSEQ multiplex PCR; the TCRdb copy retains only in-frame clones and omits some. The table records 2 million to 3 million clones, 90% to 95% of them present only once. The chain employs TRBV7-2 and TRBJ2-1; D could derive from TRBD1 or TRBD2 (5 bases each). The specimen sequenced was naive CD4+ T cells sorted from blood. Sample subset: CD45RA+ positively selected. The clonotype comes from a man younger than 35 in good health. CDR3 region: CASSLPRGGSYNEQFF. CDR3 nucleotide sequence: TGTGCCAGCAGCCTCCCCCGGGGCGGCTCCTACAATGAGCAGTTCTTC.